The 24 T cell receptor beta chains below all came from one sample that was sequenced in a study of cytomegalovirus exposure and HLA in healthy donors. Researchers ran the PCR with 60 Vbeta and 13 Jbeta primers. TCRdb keeps only in-frame clones here, not all; method: immunoSEQ multiplex PCR. The sample yields approximately 140,000 clones, about 80% seen once. Sequenced: PBMCs. These TCRs come from a woman aged 35 to 49 in good health and CMV-seropositive.

The chain links TRBV27 to TRBJ2-1; D possibly corresponds to TRBD2 (6 bases). This CDR3 contains 13 residues. CDR1 and CDR2 from the germline V gene are MNHEY and SMNVEV (reference sequence). The V end was cut by 1 base, the J end by 10 bases, with 11 bases between. For the CDR3, the DNA is TGTGCCAGCAGTTTATATCGGCGGGAAGAGCAGTTCTTC. Translation: CASSLYRREEQFF.

This clone was seen only once. The chain uses TRBV2 and TRBJ2-7, with TRBD1 matching over 9 bases. The V and J ends lost 8 bases and 3 bases, in that order; junction bases with no gene match: 5. The CDR3 is 13 amino acids. Germline V CDR1 and CDR2: SNHLY, FYNNEI. The CDR3 DNA reads as TGTGCCAGCCTCGTGGACAGGGGCTACGAGCAGTACTTC. Amino acid sequence: CASLVDRGYEQYF. The variable domain in full, completed from reference TRBV2 and TRBJ2-7, reads EPEVTQTPSHQVTQMGQEVILRCVPISNHLYFYWYRQILGQKVEFLVSFYNNEISEKSEIFDDQFSVERPDGSNFTLKIRSTKLEDSAMYFCASLVDRGYEQYFGPGTRLTVT.

CDR3 loop: CASSTAGEYLDGEQFF. CDR3 nucleotide sequence: TGTGCCAGCAGCACTGCCGGGGAGTACCTAGATGGTGAGCAGTTCTTC. This sequence joins TRBV7-9 and TRBJ2-1, with D perhaps TRBD2 (5 bases). There are 16 residues in the CDR3. CDR1 and CDR2 (germline): SEHNR, FQNEAQ (reference sequence). V dropped 5 bases and J dropped 9 bases, with 23 bases sitting between them.

J is TRBJ2-7 and V is TRBV11-2, with 12 bases lining up with TRBD2. Germline V gene sequence: CDR1 SGHAT, CDR2 FQNNGV. V lost 4 bases to trimming and J lost 4 bases; unmatched junction nucleotides: 5. The CDR3 covers 15 residues. The chain's CDR3 is CASSSWTSGVYEQYF. In nucleotides, the CDR3 is TGTGCCAGCAGCTCCTGGACTAGCGGGGTTTACGAGCAGTACTTC.

The rearrangement links TRBV7-2 to TRBJ1-1, with 7 bases lining up with TRBD1. The CDR3 spans 14 residues. V lost 4 bases, J lost 4 bases, and 6 bases stayed unmatched. Germline CDR1 and CDR2: SGHTA and FQGNSA. DNA for the CDR3: TGTGCCAGCAGCTCACAGGGGTGGGGCACTGAAGCTTTCTTT. The encoded protein is CASSSQGWGTEAFF.

This clone came up once. V usage is TRBV23-1 and J usage is TRBJ2-1; D is undetermined. TRBV23-1 is identified as an open reading frame with a role that is uncertain. With 2 bases removed from V and 5 bases from J, the gap between germline ends came to 13 bases. The CDR3 sequence is 15 residues long. CDR3 protein: CASSQENHTHNEQFF. The CDR3 nucleotides read TGCGCCAGCAGTCAAGAGAATCATACCCACAATGAGCAGTTCTTC.

This clone came up a few times. The V gene is TRBV12-5, the J gene TRBJ1-1; 8 bases map to TRBD1. This CDR3 has 18 amino acids. V lost 1 base and J lost 1; bases outside the gene matches: 11. Per germline, CDR1 LGHNT and CDR2 FRNRAP. The CDR3 sequence is CASGLGAYTGTGNTEAFF. The CDR3 DNA sequence: TGTGCTAGTGGTTTGGGGGCATATACCGGGACAGGGAACACTGAAGCTTTCTTT.

Points on this clone: The sample carries other DNA sequences with the same CDR3. The J gene is TRBJ2-3, the V gene TRBV5-1, with D hard to call. The CDR3 totals 12 residues. Germline V lookup: CDR1 SGHRS, CDR2 YFSETQ. V lost 3 bases and J 1 base, leaving 3 bases between the germline ends. CDR3 region: CASSSGTDTQYF. The CDR3 region has the DNA TGCGCCAGCAGCTCGGGCACAGATACGCAGTATTTT.

A remark on this clone: Other nucleotide sequences in the sample specify the same CDR3. The V and J genes are TRBV5-1 and TRBJ2-7, with TRBD1 matching over 7 bases. Unmatched junction bases numbered 4, after V lost 0 bases and J lost 4 bases. The CDR3 contains 14 residues. Germline V gene sequence: CDR1 SGHRS, CDR2 YFSETQ. The CDR3 region has the DNA TGCGCCAGCAGCTTGGGACAGGGTATTTACGAGCAGTACTTC. Its translation is CASSLGQGIYEQYF.

This chain links TRBV5-6 with TRBJ2-1; 7 bases are shared with TRBD2. This CDR3 is 11 amino acids long. Looked up from germline, CDR1 is SGHDT and CDR2 is YYEEEE. V gave up 5 bases and J gave up 9 bases; unmatched junction bases: 2. CDR3 bases: TGTGCCAGCAGAACGGGGGGTGAGCAGTTCTTC. This translates into CASRTGGEQFF.

The chain recombines TRBV6-1 with TRBJ2-5; 10 bases match TRBD2. Judging by the DNA end, TRBJ2-7 fits better; the J call may be wrong. This CDR3 comprises 16 residues. Germline V lookup: CDR1 MNHNS, CDR2 SASEGT. CDR3 nucleotide sequence: TGTGCCAGCAGTGCGACGACTAGCGGGTCCTCCTACGAGCAGTACTTC. This encodes CASSATTSGSSYEQYF.

This chain connects TRBV6-5 to TRBJ2-3, with TRBD2 identical over 9 bases. Germline-derived CDR1 and CDR2 are MNHEY and SVGAGI. This CDR3 has 15 amino acids. J gave up 3 bases and V 8 bases, and 9 bases lay outside the gene matches. The CDR3 loop reads CASARSGRLTDTQYF. The DNA for the CDR3 is TGTGCCAGCGCTCGTAGCGGGAGATTAACAGATACGCAGTATTTT.

The chain couples TRBV4-2 to TRBJ2-1; TRBD2 matches 8 bases. Unmatched junction bases numbered 5, after V lost 1 base and J lost 6 bases. The CDR3 extends over 15 amino acids. From germline, CDR1 is LGHNA and CDR2 YNFKEQ. The chain's CDR3 is CASSQATSGGNEQFF. Here the CDR3 DNA reads TGTGCCAGCAGCCAAGCTACTAGCGGTGGCAATGAGCAGTTCTTC.

The gene calls are TRBV6-6 and TRBJ2-5, with 9 bases identical to TRBD2. The germline gives CDR1 MNHNY, CDR2 SVGAGI (reference sequence). CDR3 length: 16 amino acids. Trimming at V came to 8 bases and at J to 0 bases, leaving 10 bases not matched to a gene. The CDR3: CASGYRSGSDQETQYF. CDR3 in DNA: TGTGCCAGCGGCTACCGTAGCGGGAGTGACCAAGAGACCCAGTACTTC.

This clone was recorded once. V is TRBV19 and J is TRBJ2-1, with 9 bases aligning to TRBD1. With 6 bases clipped from V and 6 bases from J, the junction kept 12 bases outside the gene matches. The CDR3 sequence is 16 residues long. Germline CDR1 and CDR2: LNHDA and SQIVND (reference sequence). The chain's CDR3 is CASRDPVGQGTNEQFF. CDR3 DNA sequence: TGTGCCAGTAGAGACCCGGTGGGACAGGGAACCAATGAGCAGTTCTTC. The full variable domain, completed using reference TRBV19 and TRBJ2-1, is DGGITQSPKYLFRKEGQNVTLSCEQNLNHDAMYWYRQDPGQGLRLIYYSQIVNDFQKGDIAEGYSVSREKKESFPLTVTSAQKNPTAFYLCASRDPVGQGTNEQFFGPGTRLTVL.

The V and J genes are TRBV2 and TRBJ2-3, with TRBD1 matching 11 bases. Trimming removed 6 bases from V and 4 bases from J; junction bases left unmatched: 3. Germline V gene data show CDR1 as SNHLY and CDR2 as FYNNEI. There are 14 residues in the CDR3. In DNA, the CDR3 is TGTGCCAGCAGGCCGGGACAGGGGGCAGATACGCAGTATTTT. Translated: CASRPGQGADTQYF.

This rearrangement joins TRBV19 to TRBJ1-2, with D possibly being TRBD1 (5 bases). Trimming left V 6 bases short and J 4 bases short, with 15 bases between. The CDR3 spans 14 residues. Per germline, CDR1 LNHDA and CDR2 SQIVND (reference sequence). The CDR3 sequence is CASRGEGVGYGYTF. CDR3 DNA sequence: TGTGCCAGTAGAGGGGAGGGAGTGGGCTATGGCTACACCTTC.

This clone showed up just once. This chain connects TRBV7-9 to TRBJ1-4; 8 positions agree with TRBD1. This CDR3 is built from 15 residues. Germline assignment: CDR1 SEHNR and CDR2 FQNEAQ (reference sequence). J lost 5 bases, V lost 1 base, and 3 bases had no gene match. CDR3 sequence reads: CASSLGQGNNEKLFF. For the CDR3, the DNA is TGTGCCAGCAGCTTAGGACAGGGGAACAATGAAAAACTGTTTTTT.

V is TRBV2 and J is TRBJ1-5, with D possibly TRBD1 on 5 matching bases. Germline V gene sequence: CDR1 SNHLY, CDR2 FYNNEI. Trimming shortened V by 2 bases and J by 2 bases, and 10 bases separated the two germline ends. This CDR3 contains 15 residues. The CDR3 sequence: CASSEFSTGNQPQHF. CDR3 nucleotides: TGTGCCAGCAGTGAATTCTCGACAGGCAATCAGCCCCAGCATTTT. Full variable domain (rest looked up from reference TRBV2 and TRBJ1-5): EPEVTQTPSHQVTQMGQEVILRCVPISNHLYFYWYRQILGQKVEFLVSFYNNEISEKSEIFDDQFSVERPDGSNFTLKIRSTKLEDSAMYFCASSEFSTGNQPQHFGDGTRLSIL.

This chain uses TRBV30 with TRBJ1-2; 8 nucleotides align to TRBD1. Trimming took 1 base from V and 8 from J; bases not matched to a gene: 6. CDR1 is GTSNPN and CDR2 is SVGIG in the germline V gene (reference sequence). The CDR3 loop spans 13 amino acids. The chain's CDR3 is CAWSEGRGRGYTF. The CDR3 bases are TGTGCCTGGAGTGAAGGCAGGGGGCGAGGCTACACCTTC.

V gene TRBV28 combines with J gene TRBJ2-1, with D possibly being TRBD1 (6 bases). V was pared by 7 bases and J by 9 bases, with 22 bases between. The CDR3 contains 15 residues. Germline assignment: CDR1 MDHEN and CDR2 SYDVKM. DNA of the CDR3: TGTGCCAGCACCAATGGGGGCAGGGAAAAGGGTGAGCAGTTCTTC. This encodes CASTNGGREKGEQFF.

This clone was found a few times. The chain is built from TRBV6-1 and TRBJ2-3; a possible D gene is TRBD2 (6 bases). CDR3 length equals 15 residues. Per germline, CDR1 MNHNS and CDR2 SASEGT. V was shortened by 2 bases and J by 3 bases, with 12 bases between the two germline ends. CDR3 sequence reads: CASSEPGSGTDTQYF. CDR3 bases: TGTGCCAGCAGTGAACCGGGTAGCGGAACAGATACGCAGTATTTT.

The rearrangement links TRBV5-4 to TRBJ2-5; 8 bases align to TRBD2. Per the germline V gene, CDR1 is SGHNT and CDR2 is YYREEE (reference sequence). There are 14 residues in the CDR3. Trimming took 0 bases from V and 5 from J; bases not matched to a gene: 3. The CDR3 nucleotides are TGTGCCAGCAGCTTGGGGGGACTAGGGGAGACCCAGTACTTC. This encodes CASSLGGLGETQYF.

The chain links TRBV5-1 to TRBJ1-1; D gene unclear. Trimming cost V 1 base and J 0 bases, with 13 bases left between them. Germline V gives CDR1 SGHRS, CDR2 YFSETQ. The CDR3 length is 16 residues. This chain's CDR3 is CASSLNVGLMNTEAFF. CDR3 DNA sequence: TGCGCCAGCAGCTTGAATGTAGGACTCATGAACACTGAAGCTTTCTTT.